A selection of T cell receptor beta chains follows, all from one sample in a study of blood T cell repertoires in COVID-19. Libraries were prepared by immunoSEQ multiplex PCR; TCRdb keeps only in-frame clonotypes and omits some of them. The sample gives about 280,000 clones, 75% to 90% of which show up once; 2% to 3% is in the top ten. The source material was PBMCs or T cells enriched from blood (not recorded which). The receptors here all came from a woman between 45 and 65 years old who had recovered from COVID-19. The CDR3 runs from the conserved cysteine through the conserved F or W. A D gene is named only where the DNA matches it firmly. Some rows have no size entry. The others give once, few or many, or a class for an expanded clone.

d_call	v_call	j_call	clone_size	cdr3_nt	cdr3_aa
TRBD1	TRBV2	TRBJ1-2	-	TGTGCCAGCAGCGGGACAGGGTTTGGCTACACCTTC	CASSGTGFGYTF
TRBD1	TRBV14	TRBJ2-1	-	TGTGCCAGCAGCCAAGATCGGGACAGGCCCCGAGAGCAGTTCTTC	CASSQDRDRPREQFF
-	TRBV11-3	TRBJ2-7	-	TGTGCCAGCAGCTTAGGGACAAACGAGCAGTACTTC	CASSLGTNEQYF
-	TRBV7-7	TRBJ2-1	-	TGTGCCAGCAGCGACGAGGTTCTGCCCTACAATGAGCAGTTCTTC	CASSDEVLPYNEQFF
TRBD1	TRBV24-1	TRBJ1-5	-	TGTGCCACCAGTGATTTAAGGACAGGGAGGGATCAGCCCCAGCATTTT	CATSDLRTGRDQPQHF
TRBD2	TRBV11-2	TRBJ2-5	-	TGTGCCAGCAGCTCCGGGACTAGCGGGAGCTTTGAGACCCAGTACTTC	CASSSGTSGSFETQYF
TRBD2	TRBV19	TRBJ2-3	-	TGTGCCTGTAAGACTAGCGGGAGGTCAGATACGCAGTATTTT	CACKTSGRSDTQYF
TRBD2	TRBV4-1	TRBJ2-1	-	TGCGCCAGCAGCCAAGTCATGACTAGCGGAGAGCAGTTCTTC	CASSQVMTSGEQFF
TRBD2	TRBV7-3	TRBJ2-1	-	TGTGCCAGCAGCTTTGGAGCGGGGGCGCTCAATGAGCAGTTCTTC	CASSFGAGALNEQFF
-	TRBV27	TRBJ2-5	-	TGTGCCAGCAGTTTACGACTAAGCAGTCTGGAGACCCAGTACTTC	CASSLRLSSLETQYF
TRBD1	TRBV19	TRBJ1-2	-	TGTGCCAGTAGTAAGGACAGGGGGACCTATGGCTACACCTTC	CASSKDRGTYGYTF
TRBD1	TRBV5-1	TRBJ2-5	-	TGCGCCAGCAGCTTGGCCGGGACAGGGGGAGAGACCCAGTACTTC	CASSLAGTGGETQYF
-	TRBV5-8	TRBJ2-3	-	TGTGCCAGCAGCTTGGTGGGGAGTCCCCCAGATACGCAGTATTTT	CASSLVGSPPDTQYF
-	TRBV24-1	TRBJ2-2	-	TGTGCCACCAGTGACCCCAGGGGGGCGAACACCGGGGAGCTGTTTTTT	CATSDPRGANTGELFF
-	TRBV10-3	TRBJ1-6	-	TGTGCCATCAGCGCCCGGACAGATAATTCACCCCTCCACTTT	CAISARTDNSPLHF
-	TRBV3-1/TRBV3-2	TRBJ1-6	-	TGTGCCAGCAGCCAAGATTTCGGGGTTGGGAATTCACCCCTCCACTTT	CASSQDFGVGNSPLHF
TRBD1	TRBV30	TRBJ1-2	-	TGTGCCTGGAGCGGGACAGGGAGTGGCTACACCTTC	CAWSGTGSGYTF
-	TRBV7-9	TRBJ1-6	-	TGTGCCAGCAGCTCACCCCGACAGGACTATAATTCACCCCTCCACTTT	CASSSPRQDYNSPLHF
-	TRBV2	TRBJ1-6	once	TGTGCCAGCAGACGGGGGAATAATTCACCCCTCCACTTT	CASRRGNNSPLHF
-	TRBV19	TRBJ1-2	-	TGTGCCAGTAGTCTCTTCGATTCCCTAAACTATGGCTACACCTTC	CASSLFDSLNYGYTF
-	TRBV4-1	TRBJ2-2	few	TGCGCCAGCAGCCTCATGGGACTTAACACCGGGGAGCTGTTTTTT	CASSLMGLNTGELFF
TRBD2	TRBV11-2	TRBJ2-3	-	TGTGCCAGCAGCTTAGCTTACGGACTAGCCATCACAGATACGCAGTATTTT	CASSLAYGLAITDTQYF
-	TRBV18	TRBJ2-5	-	TGTGCCAGCTCACCAAGGGCGGGGACGGAGACCCAGTACTTC	CASSPRAGTETQYF
TRBD1	TRBV6-2/TRBV6-3	TRBJ1-5	-	TGTGCCAGCAGTTACGCAGGGGGTAGCAATCAGCCCCAGCATTTT	CASSYAGGSNQPQHF
-	TRBV29-1	TRBJ1-1	-	TGCAGCGTTGAAGCGCTAGGGGCTGAAGCTTTCTTT	CSVEALGAEAFF
TRBD2	TRBV7-8	TRBJ2-1	-	TGTGCCAGCAGCTTACTGATTAGCGGGAGAGGTGAGCAGTTCTTC	CASSLLISGRGEQFF